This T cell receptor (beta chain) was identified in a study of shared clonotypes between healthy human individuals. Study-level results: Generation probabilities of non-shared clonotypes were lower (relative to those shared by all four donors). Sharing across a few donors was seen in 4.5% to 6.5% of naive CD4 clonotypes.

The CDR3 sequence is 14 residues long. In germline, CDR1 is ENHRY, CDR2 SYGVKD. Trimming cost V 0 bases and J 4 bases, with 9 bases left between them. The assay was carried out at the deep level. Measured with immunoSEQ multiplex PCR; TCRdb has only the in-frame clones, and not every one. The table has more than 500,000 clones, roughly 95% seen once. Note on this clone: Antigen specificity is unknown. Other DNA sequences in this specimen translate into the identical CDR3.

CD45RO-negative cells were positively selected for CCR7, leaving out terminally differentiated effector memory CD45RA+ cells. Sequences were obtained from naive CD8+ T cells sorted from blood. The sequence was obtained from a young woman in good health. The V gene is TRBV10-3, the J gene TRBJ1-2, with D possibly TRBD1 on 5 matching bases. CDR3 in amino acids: CAISESGGGYGYTF. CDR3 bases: TGTGCCATCAGTGAGTCGGGCGGGGGCTATGGCTACACCTTC.